This is a list of T cell receptor beta chains from one sample in a study of cytomegalovirus exposure and HLA in healthy donors. The table came from immunoSEQ multiplex PCR; TCRdb's copy has only in-frame clones and leaves some out. The table records approximately 160,000 clones, 81% of them present only once. Source material: PBMCs. The receptors originated from a man aged 45-60 years in good health and CMV-seropositive. Both conserved end residues are trimmed from each CDR3. D genes are given only for firm matches.

D gene	V gene	J gene	CDR3 length	CDR3 protein
TRBD1	TRBV5-4	TRBJ1-1	13	ASSLGTGRNTEAF
.	TRBV9	TRBJ1-1	12	ASSVERQNTEAF
.	TRBV28	TRBJ2-5	14	ASSPTRDNLQETQY
TRBD2	TRBV6-1	TRBJ2-3	12	ASSLAGYTDTQY
TRBD2	TRBV7-9	TRBJ2-1	14	SSSLMGGLNYNEQF
TRBD1	TRBV10-3	TRBJ1-2	14	AIRGTDNPNNYGYT
.	TRBV6-6	TRBJ1-2	10	ASSFLRDGYT
.	TRBV7-9	TRBJ2-1	10	ASSPTVYEQF
.	TRBV6-5	TRBJ1-6	14	ASSYLGYSLNSPLH
TRBD2	TRBV11-3	TRBJ2-1	13	ASSPRGSRYNEQF
.	TRBV5-1	TRBJ1-2	12	ASSLDQGGYGYT
.	TRBV30	TRBJ1-5	11	AWTHGDNQPQH
.	TRBV5-6	TRBJ2-3	13	ASSWTQPKDDTQY
.	TRBV21-1	TRBJ2-4	15	AVSGGGNPIAKNIQY
.	TRBV18	TRBJ2-5	12	ASSPGGGQETQY
.	TRBV5-1	TRBJ2-1	11	ASSLDGGAEQF
.	TRBV5-4	TRBJ1-1	11	ASSLAPPAEAF
.	TRBV10-3	TRBJ1-3	11	AINSLSGNTIY
.	TRBV29-1	TRBJ2-2	10	SVPQRTGELF
TRBD2	TRBV5-6	TRBJ2-1	15	ASSLAGAAGERNEQF
.	TRBV7-2	TRBJ2-7	13	ASSVQGPGDNEQY
.	TRBV29-1	TRBJ1-1	12	SVPSSAQRTEAF
.	TRBV7-4	TRBJ2-7	14	ASSAQQGSGPYEQY
.	TRBV5-1	TRBJ1-4	12	ASSLDGVGEKLF
.	TRBV6-6	TRBJ1-1	12	ASSRGTANTEAF
.	TRBV2	TRBJ2-2	11	ASTQSGTGELF
.	TRBV5-1	TRBJ1-1	11	ASSTPPWAQAF
TRBD1	TRBV6-5	TRBJ1-2	14	ASSYSGQSQGYGYT
.	TRBV5-1	TRBJ2-5	14	ASSGAAGGGGETQY
TRBD1	TRBV6-6	TRBJ1-1	12	ASRQGGRNTEAF
.	TRBV27	TRBJ2-3	13	ASSRTSTLTDTQY
.	TRBV18	TRBJ2-3	12	ASSQGGPTDTQY
TRBD2	TRBV14	TRBJ2-2	13	ASSSLAGDTGELF